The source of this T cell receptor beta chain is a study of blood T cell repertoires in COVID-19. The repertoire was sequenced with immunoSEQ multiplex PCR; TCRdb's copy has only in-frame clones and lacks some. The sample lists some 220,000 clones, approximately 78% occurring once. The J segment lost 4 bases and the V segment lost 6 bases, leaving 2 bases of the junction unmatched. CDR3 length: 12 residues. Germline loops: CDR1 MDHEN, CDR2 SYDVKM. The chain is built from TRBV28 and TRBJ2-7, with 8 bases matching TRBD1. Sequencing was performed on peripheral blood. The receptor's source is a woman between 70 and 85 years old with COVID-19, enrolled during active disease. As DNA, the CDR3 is TGTGCCAGCAGCACAGGGGGTTACGAGCAGTACTTC. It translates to CASSTGGYEQYF.